This record looks at one T cell receptor (beta chain) sequence and its context. Its antigen remains unidentified. Total RNA extracted from each sample amounted to at least 5 micrograms. This sample was included in a study of blood T cells in healthy people across ages. This CDR3 spans 16 amino acids. CDR1 is LGHDT and CDR2 is YNNKEL in the germline V gene (reference sequence). V trimming: 5 bases; J trimming: 5 bases; junction bases outside the gene matches: 11. Alongside a J-beta primer mix, a sample-barcoded 5' primer served in a second PCR lasting about 6 to 12 cycles. TCRdb re-derived calls from the 5' RACE reads in MiXCR, one entry per CDR3 protein. This sample has 1.6 million or so distinct CDR3 sequences, with 30% to 40% found just once. Study results and caveats: Those diversity estimates obtained from one million T cells were thought to be underestimates. With naive T cell percentage, TCR beta diversity showed a strong correlation.

This TCR came from a woman aged 25 to 39 in good health. The genes are TRBV3-1 and TRBJ1-2, with 10 nucleotides matching TRBD1. The sequencing input was blood. The CDR3 protein is CASSLGPGTGEYGYTF. The CDR3 nucleotides are TGTGCCAGCAGCTTGGGCCCCGGGACAGGGGAATATGGCTACACCTTC.